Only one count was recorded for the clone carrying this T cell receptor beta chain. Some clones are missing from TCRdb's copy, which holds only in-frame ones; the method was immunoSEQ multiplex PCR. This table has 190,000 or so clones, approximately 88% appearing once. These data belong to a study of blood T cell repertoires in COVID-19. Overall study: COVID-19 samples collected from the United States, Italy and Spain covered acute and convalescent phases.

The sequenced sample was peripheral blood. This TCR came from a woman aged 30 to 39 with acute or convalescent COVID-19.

The CDR3 spells CATGTGYNEQFF. CDR3 DNA sequence: TGTGCCACCGGGACAGGCTACAATGAGCAGTTCTTC. The chain joins TRBV25-1 to TRBJ2-1; 8 bases fit TRBD1. The CDR3 is made up of 12 amino acids. Germline values: CDR1 MGHDK, CDR2 SYGVNS. The J segment lost 3 bases and the V segment lost 10 bases, leaving 2 bases of the junction unmatched. Full variable domain (missing parts from reference TRBV25-1 and TRBJ2-1): EADIYQTPRYLVIGTGKKITLECSQTMGHDKMYWYQQDPGMELHLIHYSYGVNSTEKGDLSSESTVSRIRTEHFPLTLESARPSHTSQYLCATGTGYNEQFFGPGTRLTVL.